These 20 T cell receptor beta chains originate from one sample sequenced in a study of T-cell reconstitution after alpha-beta-depleted transplantation in children. Preparing the TCRbeta library involved the use of unique molecular identifiers. Each CDR3 protein gets one entry after TCRdb re-called the PCR reads with MiXCR. The sample lists around 500,000 distinct CDR3 sequences, 23% occurring once. Sequenced here: PBMCs, mostly from graft donor cells, sampled 360 days after TCRalphabeta/CD19-depleted stem cell transplant. The source of these receptors is a boy younger than two who had a stem cell transplant for acute myeloid leukemia, so the T cells may come from the graft donor.

The genes are TRBV5-6 and TRBJ2-7; D is perhaps TRBD2 (5 bases). The V gene's germline CDR1 is SGHDT and CDR2 YYEEEE. Trimming took 0 bases from V and 2 from J, leaving 18 bases between them. The CDR3 runs to 17 residues. The CDR3 region has the DNA TGTGCCAGCAGCTTGGGTTTGGACTCCCGTTTCCCCTACGAGCAGTACGTC. Protein: CASSLGLDSRFPYEQYV.

This clonotype was seen more than once but under ten times. V is TRBV12-3 or TRBV12-4 and J is TRBJ1-5; D uncertain. Trimming took off 1 base at V and 4 bases at J, with 14 bases between the two ends. The CDR3 loop spans 16 amino acids. The CDR3 is CASSLEAGGSNQPQHF. Written as DNA, the CDR3 is TGTGCCAGCAGTTTAGAGGCGGGTGGGTCAAATCAGCCCCAGCATTTT.

This clonotype has only a few counts. The CDR3 sequence: CASSRGQTAGELFF. In DNA form, the CDR3 reads TGTGCCAGCAGCCGCGGACAGACAGCCGGGGAGCTGTTTTTT. The chain carries TRBV12-3 or TRBV12-4 and TRBJ2-2, with D maybe TRBD1 (6 bases). The CDR3 covers 14 residues. V was trimmed by 6 bases and J by 6 bases, leaving 14 bases between them.

This clonotype was found many times. This chain connects TRBV6-5 to TRBJ2-2; 7 bases fit TRBD1. Trimming took 4 bases from V and 0 from J; bases not matched to a gene: 5. Per germline, CDR1 MNHEY and CDR2 SVGAGI. The CDR3 contains 16 residues. The CDR3 loop is CASSSSGQTNTGELFF. CDR3 DNA sequence: TGTGCCAGCAGTTCGTCGGGACAGACGAACACCGGGGAGCTGTTTTTT.

Many counts were recorded for this clonotype. The chain has TRBV7-2 and TRBJ1-3, with a tentative D call TRBD1 (6 bases). The germline gives CDR1 SGHTA, CDR2 FQGNSA. V gave up 0 bases and J gave up 1 base, with 10 bases separating them. The CDR3 extends over 16 amino acids. CDR3 loop: CASSLAQGRSGNTIYF. CDR3 in DNA: TGTGCCAGCAGCTTAGCGCAGGGGAGGTCTGGAAACACCATATATTTT. The whole variable domain, remainder taken from reference TRBV7-2 and TRBJ1-3, is GAGVSQSPSNKVTEKGKDVELRCDPISGHTALYWYRQSLGQGLEFLIYFQGNSAPDKSGLPSDRFSAERTGGSVSTLTIQRTQQEDSAVYLCASSLAQGRSGNTIYFGEGSWLTVV.

This clonotype appeared a few times. The chain uses TRBV12-3 or TRBV12-4 and TRBJ2-3; 12 bases are a match to TRBD2. The V gene end was trimmed by 6 bases and the J gene end by 2 bases; junction bases not matched to a gene: 6. This CDR3 has 16 residues. CDR3 in DNA: TGTGCCAGCAGACTAAGACTAGCGGGGGACACAGATACGCAGTATTTT. It specifies CASRLRLAGDTDTQYF.

This clonotype was counted a few times. This rearrangement joins TRBV27 to TRBJ2-4; D may match TRBD1 or TRBD2 (5 bases each). Germline V lookup: CDR1 MNHEY, CDR2 SMNVEV (reference sequence). The V and J ends lost 6 bases and 6 bases respectively, with 15 bases between them. The CDR3 length is 14 residues. CDR3 in amino acids: CASSRDVRGNIQYF. CDR3 DNA: TGTGCCAGCAGCCGGGACGTCCGGGGAAACATTCAGTACTTC.

This clonotype was detected many times. The chain has TRBV12-3 or TRBV12-4 and TRBJ1-5; D possibly corresponds to TRBD1 (5 bases). The CDR3 totals 14 residues. V was trimmed by 6 bases and J by 4 bases, leaving 13 bases between them. As DNA, the CDR3 is TGTGCCAGCAGGGCAGGGACGACAAATCAGCCCCAGCATTTT. Translating it yields CASRAGTTNQPQHF.

This clonotype was detected many times. This sequence joins TRBV28 and TRBJ2-2; D may be TRBD2 (5 bases). Per germline, CDR1 MDHEN and CDR2 SYDVKM. The CDR3 spans 16 residues. Trimming left V 3 bases short and J 3 bases short, with 14 bases between. Here the CDR3 reads CASSFGTGLYTGELFF. In DNA form, the CDR3 reads TGTGCCAGCAGTTTTGGTACCGGACTTTACACCGGGGAGCTGTTTTTT.

The chain has TRBV6-5 and TRBJ2-5; D is undetermined. Germline assignment: CDR1 MNHEY and CDR2 SVGAGI. V lost 4 bases to trimming and J lost 1 base, with 7 bases between them. The CDR3 spans 13 residues. This CDR3 reads CASSSLTQETQYF. As DNA, the CDR3 is TGTGCCAGCAGTTCACTGACCCAAGAGACCCAGTACTTC.

The rearrangement joins TRBV20-1 to TRBJ1-1; D is perhaps TRBD1 (6 bases). V lost 2 bases and J lost 5, with 18 bases in between. Germline-derived CDR1 and CDR2 are DFQATT and SNEGSKA (reference sequence). The CDR3 runs to 15 residues. CDR3 amino acids: CSARTTGTGRTEAFF. The CDR3 coding sequence is TGCAGTGCTAGAACAACCGGCACAGGGCGGACTGAAGCTTTCTTT.

The count of this clonotype is one. Germline is not matched at one junction end, which may reflect a read error. The chain joins TRBV4-3 to TRBJ1-2; D not resolved. This CDR3 comprises 19 residues. Germline assignment: CDR1 LGHNA and CDR2 YSLEER. The CDR3 sequence is CASSQVGPGDVGSNYGYTF. DNA of the CDR3: TGCGCCAGCAGTCAAGTAGGACCTGGGGATGTGGGGTCTAACTATGGCTACACCTTC.

This clonotype has more than one count but fewer than ten. The genes are TRBV12-3 or TRBV12-4 and TRBJ2-3; possible D gene TRBD1, 5 bases. V was pared by 1 base and J by 8 bases, with 13 bases between. This CDR3 has 14 amino acids. The CDR3 spells CASSLGQPFGTQYF. The DNA of the CDR3 is TGTGCCAGCAGTTTAGGACAGCCTTTCGGTACGCAGTATTTT.

This clonotype was counted many times. This sequence joins TRBV15 and TRBJ2-5; 8 bases agree with TRBD1. In germline, CDR1 is LNHNV, CDR2 YYDKDF (reference sequence). After removal of 5 bases from V and 2 bases from J, the junction contained 7 bases not matched to a gene. The CDR3 has 15 amino acids. The CDR3 coding sequence is TGTGCCACCAGCCGAAACGGGGACAGGCAAGAGACCCAGTACTTC. Protein: CATSRNGDRQETQYF.

This clonotype has more than one count but fewer than ten. The rearrangement uses TRBV30 and TRBJ1-1; D gene uncertain. Germline lookup yields CDR1 GTSNPN and CDR2 SVGIG (reference sequence). The CDR3 is made up of 13 amino acids. Trimming removed 4 bases from V and 4 bases from J, with 13 bases in between. The CDR3, as DNA: TGTGCCTGGACTTCCGGCGTTTTCACTGAAGCTTTCTTT. Amino acids: CAWTSGVFTEAFF.

The chain uses TRBV12-3 or TRBV12-4 and TRBJ2-5; TRBD2 matches 10 bases. The CDR3 has 16 amino acids. The V gene end was trimmed by 5 bases and the J gene end by 4 bases; junction bases not matched to a gene: 10. CDR3 protein: CASSPGSGGELETQYF. The DNA for the CDR3 is TGTGCCAGCAGTCCAGGAAGCGGGGGGGAATTAGAGACCCAGTACTTC.

The chain joins TRBV18 to TRBJ2-7, with unresolved D. V dropped 3 bases and J dropped 1 base, with 13 bases sitting between them. CDR3 length: 15 residues. Germline V gene data show CDR1 as KGHSH and CDR2 as LQKENI. The DNA of the CDR3 is TGTGCCAGCTCACCCCTGGTTTACCCATCCTACGAGCAGTACGTC. It is translated as CASSPLVYPSYEQYV.

Many counts were recorded for this clonotype. The V and J genes are TRBV20-1 and TRBJ2-7, with TRBD2 matching over 7 bases. CDR3 length: 17 amino acids. In germline, CDR1 is DFQATT, CDR2 SNEGSKA (reference sequence). J was trimmed by 2 bases and V by 0 bases; bases with no gene match: 13. Written as DNA, the CDR3 is TGCAGTGCTAGAGATCTAAATCGACTAGCTAGGGCCTACGAGCAGTACGTC. It translates to CSARDLNRLARAYEQYV.

This clonotype was counted only a few times. The chain has TRBV25-1 and TRBJ2-5; D is perhaps TRBD1 (5 bases). CDR1 and CDR2 from the germline V gene are MGHDK and SYGVNS. The CDR3 runs to 14 residues. V dropped 6 bases and J dropped 1 base, with 12 bases sitting between them. CDR3 protein: CASSGTGPQETQYF. The CDR3, as DNA: TGTGCCAGCAGCGGAACAGGACCCCAAGAGACCCAGTACTTC.

The table lists this clonotype with a few counts. This chain connects TRBV12-3 or TRBV12-4 to TRBJ2-3; D is unclear. The length of the CDR3 is 15 residues. V was shortened by 5 bases and J by 1 base, with 13 bases between the two germline ends. The CDR3 region is CASSILWLRTDTQYF. CDR3 nucleotides: TGTGCCAGCAGTATCCTTTGGCTTCGCACAGATACGCAGTATTTT.